The 2 T cell receptor beta chains reported below all come from one sample, sequenced in a study of T cells after yellow fever vaccination. One entry per CDR3 protein results from TCRdb running MiXCR on the 5' RACE reads. The sample carries about 550,000 distinct CDR3 sequences, 19% recorded once. The sample was PBMCs, taken 15 days after the yellow fever booster vaccination. The receptors shown here come from a man aged 30 to 45 who received the YFV17D yellow fever vaccine.

The chain joins TRBV29-1 to TRBJ2-7; D is undetermined. Deletions cut 4 bases from V and 3 bases from J, with 7 bases between. Germline values: CDR1 SQVTM, CDR2 ANQGSEA. This CDR3 has 11 residues. The CDR3 region has the DNA TGCAGCGTTGGAGTCGGCTACGAGCAGTACTTC. Translated, it gives CSVGVGYEQYF.

In this sample, this clonotype turned up a few times. The chain has TRBV20-1 and TRBJ2-1; D unclear. V lost 1 base and J lost 0, with 10 bases in between. The germline V gene encodes CDR1 DFQATT and CDR2 SNEGSKA (reference sequence). The length of the CDR3 is 15 residues. This chain's CDR3 is CSARVPVSSYNEQFF. The DNA of the CDR3 is TGCAGTGCTAGAGTGCCGGTCAGCTCCTACAATGAGCAGTTCTTC.